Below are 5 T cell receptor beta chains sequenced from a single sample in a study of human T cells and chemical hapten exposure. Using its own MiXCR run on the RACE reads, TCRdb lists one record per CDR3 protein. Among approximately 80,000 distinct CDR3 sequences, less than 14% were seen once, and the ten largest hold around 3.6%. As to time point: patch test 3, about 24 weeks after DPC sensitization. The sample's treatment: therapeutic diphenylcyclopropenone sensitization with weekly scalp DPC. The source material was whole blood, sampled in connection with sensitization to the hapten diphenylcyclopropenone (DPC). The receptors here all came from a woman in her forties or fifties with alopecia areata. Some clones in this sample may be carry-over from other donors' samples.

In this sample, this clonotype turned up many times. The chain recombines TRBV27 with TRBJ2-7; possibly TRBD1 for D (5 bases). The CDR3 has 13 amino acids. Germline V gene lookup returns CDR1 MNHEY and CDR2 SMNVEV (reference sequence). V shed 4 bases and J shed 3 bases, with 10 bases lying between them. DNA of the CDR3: TGTGCCAGCAGTTCGGCAGGGTACTACGAGCAGTACTTC. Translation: CASSSAGYYEQYF.

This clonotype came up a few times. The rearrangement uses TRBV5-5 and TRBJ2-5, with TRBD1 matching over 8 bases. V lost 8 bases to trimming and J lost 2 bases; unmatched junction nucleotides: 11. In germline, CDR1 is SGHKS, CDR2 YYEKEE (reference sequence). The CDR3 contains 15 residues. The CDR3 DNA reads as TGTGCCAGTCGCCGGAGGACAGGGCCGCAAGAGACCCAGTACTTC. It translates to CASRRRTGPQETQYF.

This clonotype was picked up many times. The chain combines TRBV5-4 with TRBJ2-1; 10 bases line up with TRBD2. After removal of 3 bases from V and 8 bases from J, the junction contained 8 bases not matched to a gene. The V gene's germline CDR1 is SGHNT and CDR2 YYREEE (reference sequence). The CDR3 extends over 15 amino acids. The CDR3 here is CASSSGTSVFDEQFF. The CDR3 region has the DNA TGTGCCAGCAGCTCCGGGACTAGCGTCTTCGATGAGCAGTTCTTC.

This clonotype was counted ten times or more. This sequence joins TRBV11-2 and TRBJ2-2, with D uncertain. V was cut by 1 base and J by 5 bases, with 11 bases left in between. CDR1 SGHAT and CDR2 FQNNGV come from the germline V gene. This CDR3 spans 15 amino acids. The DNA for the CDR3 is TGTGCCAGCAGCTTAGGCACCAAGTGGACCGGGGAGCTGTTTTTT. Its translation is CASSLGTKWTGELFF.

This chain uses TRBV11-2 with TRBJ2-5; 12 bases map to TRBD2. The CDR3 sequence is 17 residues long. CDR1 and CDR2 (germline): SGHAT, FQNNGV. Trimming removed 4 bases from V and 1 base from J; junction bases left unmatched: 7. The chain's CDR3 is CASSSLTSGRSQETQYF. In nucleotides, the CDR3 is TGTGCCAGCAGCTCCCTGACTAGCGGGAGAAGCCAAGAGACCCAGTACTTC.